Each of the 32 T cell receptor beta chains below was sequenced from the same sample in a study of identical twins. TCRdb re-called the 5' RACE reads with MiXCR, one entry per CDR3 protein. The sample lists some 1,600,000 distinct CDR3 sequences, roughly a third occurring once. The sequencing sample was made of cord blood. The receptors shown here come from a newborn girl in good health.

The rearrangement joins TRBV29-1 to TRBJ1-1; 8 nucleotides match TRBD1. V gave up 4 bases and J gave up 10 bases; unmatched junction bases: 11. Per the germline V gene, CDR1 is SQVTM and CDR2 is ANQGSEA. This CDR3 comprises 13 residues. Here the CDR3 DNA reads TGCAGCGTTGGAGGACAGGGCGGGACGGGAGCTTTCTTT. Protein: CSVGGQGGTGAFF. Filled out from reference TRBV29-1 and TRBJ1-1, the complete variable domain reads SAVISQKPSRDICQRGTSLTIQCQVDSQVTMMFWYRQQPGQSLTLIATANQGSEATYESGFVIDKFPISRPNLTFSTLTVSNMSPEDSSIYLCSVGGQGGTGAFFGQGTRLTVV.

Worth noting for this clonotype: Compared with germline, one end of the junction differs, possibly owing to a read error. The CDR3 reads CASSLIGGRAANEQYF. CDR3 in DNA: TGTGCCAGTAGCTTAATTGGCGGGAGGGCCGCGAATGAGCAGTACTTC. The gene calls are TRBV7-9 and TRBJ2-5, with 9 bases that match TRBD2. The CDR3 is 16 residues long. The germline gives CDR1 SEHNR, CDR2 FQNEAQ (reference sequence).

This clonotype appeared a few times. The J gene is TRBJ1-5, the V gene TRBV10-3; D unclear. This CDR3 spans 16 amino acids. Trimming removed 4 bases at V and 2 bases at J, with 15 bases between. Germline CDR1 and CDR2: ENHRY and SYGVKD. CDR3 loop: CAISGVQPLGNQPQHF. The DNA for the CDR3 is TGTGCCATCAGTGGCGTACAGCCCCTGGGCAATCAGCCCCAGCATTTT.

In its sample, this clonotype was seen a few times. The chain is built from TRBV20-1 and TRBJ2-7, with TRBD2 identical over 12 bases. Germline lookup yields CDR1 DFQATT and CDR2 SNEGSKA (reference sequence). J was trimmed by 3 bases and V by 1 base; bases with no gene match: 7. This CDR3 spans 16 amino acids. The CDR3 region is CSARGSTSGSIYEQYF. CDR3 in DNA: TGCAGTGCTAGAGGCTCGACTAGCGGGAGTATCTACGAGCAGTACTTC.

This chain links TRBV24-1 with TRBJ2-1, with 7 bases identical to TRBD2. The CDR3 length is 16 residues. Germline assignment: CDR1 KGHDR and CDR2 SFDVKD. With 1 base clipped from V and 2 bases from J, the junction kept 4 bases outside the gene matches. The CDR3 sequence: CATSDFEGGPYNEQFF. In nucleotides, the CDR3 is TGTGCCACCAGTGATTTTGAGGGAGGGCCCTACAATGAGCAGTTCTTC.

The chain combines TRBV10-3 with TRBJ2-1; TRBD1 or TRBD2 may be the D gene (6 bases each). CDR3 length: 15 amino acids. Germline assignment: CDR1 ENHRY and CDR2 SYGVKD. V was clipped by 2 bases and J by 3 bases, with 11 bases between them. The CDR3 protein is CAISERGVNYNEQFF. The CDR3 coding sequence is TGTGCCATCAGTGAGAGGGGGGTCAACTACAATGAGCAGTTCTTC.

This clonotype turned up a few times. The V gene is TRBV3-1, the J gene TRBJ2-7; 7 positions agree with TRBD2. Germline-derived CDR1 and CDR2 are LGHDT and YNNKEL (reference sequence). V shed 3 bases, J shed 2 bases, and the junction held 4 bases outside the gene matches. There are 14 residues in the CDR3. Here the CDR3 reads CASSQRGTTYEQYF. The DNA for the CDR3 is TGTGCCAGCAGCCAGCGGGGGACCACCTACGAGCAGTACTTC.

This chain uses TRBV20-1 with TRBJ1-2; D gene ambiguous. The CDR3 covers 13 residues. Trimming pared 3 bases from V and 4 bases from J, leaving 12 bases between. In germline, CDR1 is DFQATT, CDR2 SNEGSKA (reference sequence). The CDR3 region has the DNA TGCAGTGCTAGTGACCAGACGACCTATGGCTACACCTTC. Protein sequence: CSASDQTTYGYTF.

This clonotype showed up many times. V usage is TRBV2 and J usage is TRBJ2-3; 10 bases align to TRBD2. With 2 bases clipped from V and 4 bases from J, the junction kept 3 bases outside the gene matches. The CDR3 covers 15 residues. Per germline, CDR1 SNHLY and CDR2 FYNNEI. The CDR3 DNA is TGTGCCAGCAGTGAACTAGCGGGAGCTCCAGATACGCAGTATTTT. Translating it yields CASSELAGAPDTQYF.

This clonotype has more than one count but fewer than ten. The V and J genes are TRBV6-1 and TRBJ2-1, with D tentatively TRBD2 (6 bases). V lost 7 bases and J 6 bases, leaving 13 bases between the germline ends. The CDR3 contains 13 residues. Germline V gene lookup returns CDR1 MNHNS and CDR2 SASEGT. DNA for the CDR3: TGTGCCAGCACCCTGAAGCGGGTCAATGAGCAGTTCTTC. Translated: CASTLKRVNEQFF.

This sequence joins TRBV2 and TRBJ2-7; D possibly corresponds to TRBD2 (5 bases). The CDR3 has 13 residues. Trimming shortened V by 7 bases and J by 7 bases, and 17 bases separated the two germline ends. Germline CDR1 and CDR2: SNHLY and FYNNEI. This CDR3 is CASTLTGYIEQYF. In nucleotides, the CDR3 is TGTGCCAGCACCCTAACGGGGTACATTGAGCAGTACTTC.

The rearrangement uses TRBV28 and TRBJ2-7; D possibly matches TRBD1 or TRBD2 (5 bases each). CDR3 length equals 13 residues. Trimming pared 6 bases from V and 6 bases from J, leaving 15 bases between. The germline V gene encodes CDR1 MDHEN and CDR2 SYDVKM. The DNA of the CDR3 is TGTGCCAGCAGGGTGGGGGTCTTTACCGAGCAGTACTTC. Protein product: CASRVGVFTEQYF.

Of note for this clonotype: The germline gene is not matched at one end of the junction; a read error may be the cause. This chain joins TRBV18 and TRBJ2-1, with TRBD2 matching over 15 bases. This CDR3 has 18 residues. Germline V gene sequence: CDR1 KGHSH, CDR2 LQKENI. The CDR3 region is CANSPGTSGGSSYNEQFF. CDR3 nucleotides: TGTGCCAACTCACCCGGGACTAGCGGGGGGAGCTCCTACAATGAGCAGTTCTTC.

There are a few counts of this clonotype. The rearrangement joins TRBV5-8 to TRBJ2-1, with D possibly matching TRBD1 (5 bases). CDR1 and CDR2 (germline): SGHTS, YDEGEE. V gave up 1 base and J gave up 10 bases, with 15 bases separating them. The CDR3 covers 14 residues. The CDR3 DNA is TGTGCCAGCAGCTTGCTTCAGGGTCTTGGGGAGCAGTTCTTC. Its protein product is CASSLLQGLGEQFF.

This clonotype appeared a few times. The CDR3: CASSGLFDSYYNSPLHF. CDR3 nucleotides: TGTGCCAGCAGCGGTTTATTCGACAGTTATTATAATTCACCCCTCCACTTT. The chain employs TRBV6-1 and TRBJ1-6; D is perhaps TRBD1 (5 bases). Trimming pared 6 bases from V and 4 bases from J, leaving 19 bases between. Germline lookup yields CDR1 MNHNS and CDR2 SASEGT. This CDR3 is 17 amino acids long.

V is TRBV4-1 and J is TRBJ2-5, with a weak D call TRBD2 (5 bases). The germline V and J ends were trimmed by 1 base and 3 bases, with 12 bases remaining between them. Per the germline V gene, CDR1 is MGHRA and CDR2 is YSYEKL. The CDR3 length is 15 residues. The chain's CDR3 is CASSQVPIAKETQYF. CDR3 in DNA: TGCGCCAGCAGCCAAGTTCCGATAGCGAAAGAGACCCAGTACTTC.

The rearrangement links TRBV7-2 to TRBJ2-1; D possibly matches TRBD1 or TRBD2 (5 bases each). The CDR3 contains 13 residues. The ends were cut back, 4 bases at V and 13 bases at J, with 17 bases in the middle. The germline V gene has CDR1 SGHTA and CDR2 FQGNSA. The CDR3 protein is CASSSGWDGRQFF. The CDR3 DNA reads TGTGCCAGCAGCTCGGGCTGGGACGGCCGACAGTTCTTC. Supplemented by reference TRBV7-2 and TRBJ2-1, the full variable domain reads GAGVSQSPSNKVTEKGKDVELRCDPISGHTALYWYRQSLGQGLEFLIYFQGNSAPDKSGLPSDRFSAERTGGSVSTLTIQRTQQEDSAVYLCASSSGWDGRQFFGPGTRLTVL.

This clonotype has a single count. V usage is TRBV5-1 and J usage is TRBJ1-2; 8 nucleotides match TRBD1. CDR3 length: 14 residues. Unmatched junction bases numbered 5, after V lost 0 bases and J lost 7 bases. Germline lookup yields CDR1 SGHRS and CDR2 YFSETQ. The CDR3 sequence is CASSLGDRNSGYTF. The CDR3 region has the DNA TGCGCCAGCAGCTTGGGGGACAGGAATAGTGGCTACACCTTC.

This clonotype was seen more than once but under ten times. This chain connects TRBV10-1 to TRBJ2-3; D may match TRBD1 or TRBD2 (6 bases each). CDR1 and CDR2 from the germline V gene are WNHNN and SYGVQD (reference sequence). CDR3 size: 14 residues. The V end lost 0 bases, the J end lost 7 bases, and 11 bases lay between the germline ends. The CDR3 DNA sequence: TGCGCCAGCAGTGAGTCGACAGGAGGGAATACGCAGTATTTT. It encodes CASSESTGGNTQYF.

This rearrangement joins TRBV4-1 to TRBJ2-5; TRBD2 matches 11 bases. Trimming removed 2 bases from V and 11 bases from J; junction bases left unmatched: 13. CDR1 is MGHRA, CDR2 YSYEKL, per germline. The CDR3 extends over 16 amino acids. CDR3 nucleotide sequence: TGCGCCAGCAGCCAACCTACTAGCGGGAGTCTCAATGAGCAGTACTTC. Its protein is CASSQPTSGSLNEQYF.

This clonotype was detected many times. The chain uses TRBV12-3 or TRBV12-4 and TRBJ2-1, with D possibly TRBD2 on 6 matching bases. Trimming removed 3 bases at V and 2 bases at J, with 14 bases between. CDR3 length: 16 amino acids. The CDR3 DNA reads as TGTGCCAGCAGTTTTCATACGGCGGGAACCTACAATGAGCAGTTCTTC. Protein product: CASSFHTAGTYNEQFF.

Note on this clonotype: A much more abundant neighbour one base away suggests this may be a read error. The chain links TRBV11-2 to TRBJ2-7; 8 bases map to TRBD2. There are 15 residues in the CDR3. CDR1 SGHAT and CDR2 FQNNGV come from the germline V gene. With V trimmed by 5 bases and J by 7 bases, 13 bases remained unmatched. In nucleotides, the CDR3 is TGTGCCAGCAGCCCGGGACTAGGGTTAAGGGATGAGCAGTACTTC. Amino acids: CASSPGLGLRDEQYF.

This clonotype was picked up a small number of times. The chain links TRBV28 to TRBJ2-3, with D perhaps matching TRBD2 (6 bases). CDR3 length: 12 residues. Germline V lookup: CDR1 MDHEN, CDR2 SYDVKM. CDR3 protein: CAGAGSTDTQYF. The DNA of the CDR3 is TGTGCAGGGGCGGGAAGCACAGATACGCAGTATTTT. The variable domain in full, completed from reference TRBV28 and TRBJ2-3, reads DVKVTQSSRYLVKRTGEKVFLECVQDMDHENMFWYRQDPGLGLRLIYFSYDVKMKEKGDIPEGYSVSREKKERFSLILESASTNQTSMYLCAGAGSTDTQYFGPGTRLTVL.

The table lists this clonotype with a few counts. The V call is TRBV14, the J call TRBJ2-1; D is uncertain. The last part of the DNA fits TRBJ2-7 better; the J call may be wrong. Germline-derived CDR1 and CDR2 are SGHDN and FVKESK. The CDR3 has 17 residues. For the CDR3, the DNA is TGTGCCAGCAGCCAAAATTACTATTTGGCAATCTACAATGAGCAGTACTTC. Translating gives CASSQNYYLAIYNEQYF.

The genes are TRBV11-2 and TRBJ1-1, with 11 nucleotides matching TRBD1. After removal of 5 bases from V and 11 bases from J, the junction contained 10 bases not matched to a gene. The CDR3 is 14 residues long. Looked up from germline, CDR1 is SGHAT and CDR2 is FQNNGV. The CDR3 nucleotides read TGTGCCAGCAGCGCGGACAGGGGGCAATCGGGGGCTTTCTTT. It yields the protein CASSADRGQSGAFF.

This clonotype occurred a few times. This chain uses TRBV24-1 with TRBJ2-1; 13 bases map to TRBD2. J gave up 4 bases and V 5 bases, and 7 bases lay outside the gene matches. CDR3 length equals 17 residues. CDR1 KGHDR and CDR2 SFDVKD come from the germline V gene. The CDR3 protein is CATSVGGLAGEYNEQFF. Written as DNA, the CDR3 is TGTGCCACCAGTGTTGGAGGACTAGCGGGAGAGTACAATGAGCAGTTCTTC.

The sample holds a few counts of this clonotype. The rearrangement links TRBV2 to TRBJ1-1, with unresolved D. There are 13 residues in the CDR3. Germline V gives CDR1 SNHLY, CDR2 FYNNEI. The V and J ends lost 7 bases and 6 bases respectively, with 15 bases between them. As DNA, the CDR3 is TGTGCCAGCATCAGGACGGCGACTGCTGAAGCTTTCTTT. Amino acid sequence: CASIRTATAEAFF.

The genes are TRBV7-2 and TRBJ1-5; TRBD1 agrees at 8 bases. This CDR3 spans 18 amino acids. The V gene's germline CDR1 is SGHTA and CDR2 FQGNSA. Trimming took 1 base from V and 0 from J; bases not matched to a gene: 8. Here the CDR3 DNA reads TGTGCCAGCAGCTTAGGTTCCGGACAGGGCTATAGCAATCAGCCCCAGCATTTT. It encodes CASSLGSGQGYSNQPQHF.

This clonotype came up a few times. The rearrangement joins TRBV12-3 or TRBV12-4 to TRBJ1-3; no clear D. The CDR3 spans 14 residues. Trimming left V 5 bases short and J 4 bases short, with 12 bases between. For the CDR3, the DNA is TGTGCCAGCAGTCAACGGAGGCAGGGAAACACCATATATTTT. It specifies CASSQRRQGNTIYF.

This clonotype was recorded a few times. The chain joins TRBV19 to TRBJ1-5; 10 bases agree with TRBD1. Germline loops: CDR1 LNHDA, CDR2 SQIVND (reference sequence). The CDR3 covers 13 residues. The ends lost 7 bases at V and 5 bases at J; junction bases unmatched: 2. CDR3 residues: CASMDRGDQPQHF. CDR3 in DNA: TGTGCCAGTATGGACAGGGGGGATCAGCCCCAGCATTTT.

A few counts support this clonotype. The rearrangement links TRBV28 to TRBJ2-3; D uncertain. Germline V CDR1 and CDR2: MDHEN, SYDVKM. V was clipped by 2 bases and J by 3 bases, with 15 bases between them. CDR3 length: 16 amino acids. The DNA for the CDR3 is TGTGCCAGCAGTTTAGGTGGACGGGCACCAACAGATACGCAGTATTTT. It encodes CASSLGGRAPTDTQYF.

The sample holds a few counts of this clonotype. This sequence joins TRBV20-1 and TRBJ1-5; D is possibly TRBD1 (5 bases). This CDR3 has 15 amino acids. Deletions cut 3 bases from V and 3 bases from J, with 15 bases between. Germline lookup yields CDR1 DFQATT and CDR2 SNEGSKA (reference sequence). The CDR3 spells CSARWPGSSNQPQHF. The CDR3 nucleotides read TGCAGTGCTAGGTGGCCAGGGAGCTCCAATCAGCCCCAGCATTTT.